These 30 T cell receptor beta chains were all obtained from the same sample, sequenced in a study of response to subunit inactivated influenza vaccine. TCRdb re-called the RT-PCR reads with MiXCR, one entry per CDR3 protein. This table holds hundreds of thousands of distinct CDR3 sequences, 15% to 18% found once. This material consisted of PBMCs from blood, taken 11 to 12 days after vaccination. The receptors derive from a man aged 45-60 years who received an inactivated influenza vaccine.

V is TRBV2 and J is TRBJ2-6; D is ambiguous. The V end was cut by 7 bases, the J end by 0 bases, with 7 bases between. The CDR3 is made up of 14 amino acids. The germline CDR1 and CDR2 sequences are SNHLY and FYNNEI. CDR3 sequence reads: CASIRISGANVLTF. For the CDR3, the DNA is TGTGCCAGCATCAGGATCTCTGGGGCCAACGTCCTGACTTTC.

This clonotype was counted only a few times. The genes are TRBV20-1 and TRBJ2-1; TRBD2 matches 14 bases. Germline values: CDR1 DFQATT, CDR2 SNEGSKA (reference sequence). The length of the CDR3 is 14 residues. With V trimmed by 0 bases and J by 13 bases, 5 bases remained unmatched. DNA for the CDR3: TGCAGTGCTAGAGATGCGGGACTAGCGGGAGAACAGTTCTTC. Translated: CSARDAGLAGEQFF.

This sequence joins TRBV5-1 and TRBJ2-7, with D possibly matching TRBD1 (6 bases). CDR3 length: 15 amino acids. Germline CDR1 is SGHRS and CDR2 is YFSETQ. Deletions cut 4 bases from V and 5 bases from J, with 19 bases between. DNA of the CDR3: TGCGCCAGCAGCCACCGGGACAAGACAGTCCACGAGCAGTACTTC. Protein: CASSHRDKTVHEQYF.

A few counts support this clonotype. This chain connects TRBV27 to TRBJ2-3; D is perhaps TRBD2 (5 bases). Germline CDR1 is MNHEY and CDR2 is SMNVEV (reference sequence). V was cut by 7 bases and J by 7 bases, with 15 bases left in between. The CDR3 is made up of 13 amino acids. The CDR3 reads CASKPGNTHTQYF. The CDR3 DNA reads TGTGCCAGCAAACCGGGGAACACCCATACGCAGTATTTT.

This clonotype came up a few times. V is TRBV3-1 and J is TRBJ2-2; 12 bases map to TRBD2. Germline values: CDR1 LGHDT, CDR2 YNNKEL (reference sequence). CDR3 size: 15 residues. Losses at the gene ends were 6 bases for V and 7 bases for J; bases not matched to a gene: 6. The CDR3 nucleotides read TGTGCCAGCAGGACTAGCGGGAGATTCGGCGGGGAGCTGTTTTTT. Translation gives CASRTSGRFGGELFF. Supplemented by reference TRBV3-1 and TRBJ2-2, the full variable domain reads DTAVSQTPKYLVTQMGNDKSIKCEQNLGHDTMYWYKQDSKKFLKIMFSYNNKELIINETVPNRFSPKSPDKAHLNLHINSLELGDSAVYFCASRTSGRFGGELFFGEGSRLTVL.

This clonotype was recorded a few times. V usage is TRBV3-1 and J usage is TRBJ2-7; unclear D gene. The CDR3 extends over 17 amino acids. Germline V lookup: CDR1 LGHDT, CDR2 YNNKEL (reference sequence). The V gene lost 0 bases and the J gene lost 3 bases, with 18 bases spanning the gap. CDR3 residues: CASSQDRAVRGNYEQYF. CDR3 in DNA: TGTGCCAGCAGCCAAGATCGCGCAGTCCGTGGCAACTACGAGCAGTACTTC.

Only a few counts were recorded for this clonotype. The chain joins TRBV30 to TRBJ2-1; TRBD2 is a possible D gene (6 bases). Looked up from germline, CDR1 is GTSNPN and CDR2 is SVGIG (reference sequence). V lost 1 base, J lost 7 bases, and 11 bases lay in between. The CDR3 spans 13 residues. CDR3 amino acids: CAWSGGELNEQFF. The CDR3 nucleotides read TGTGCCTGGAGTGGGGGGGAGTTAAATGAGCAGTTCTTC.

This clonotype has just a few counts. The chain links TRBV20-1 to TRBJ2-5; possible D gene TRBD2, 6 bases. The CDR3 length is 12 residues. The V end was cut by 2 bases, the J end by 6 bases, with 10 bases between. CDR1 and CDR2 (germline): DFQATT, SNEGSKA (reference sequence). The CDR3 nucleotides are TGCAGTGCTAGACGGGGGACTCAGACCCAGTACTTC. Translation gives CSARRGTQTQYF.

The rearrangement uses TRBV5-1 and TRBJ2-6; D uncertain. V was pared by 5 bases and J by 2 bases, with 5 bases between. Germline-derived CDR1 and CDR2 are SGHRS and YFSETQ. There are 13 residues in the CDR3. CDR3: CASRWAGANVLTF. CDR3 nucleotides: TGCGCCAGCAGATGGGCTGGGGCCAACGTCCTGACTTTC.

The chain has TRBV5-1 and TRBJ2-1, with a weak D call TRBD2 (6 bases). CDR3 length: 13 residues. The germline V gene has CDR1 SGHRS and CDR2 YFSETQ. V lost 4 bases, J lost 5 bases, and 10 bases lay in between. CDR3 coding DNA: TGCGCCAGCAGCCCGAAGCGGGACAATGAGCAGTTCTTC. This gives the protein CASSPKRDNEQFF.

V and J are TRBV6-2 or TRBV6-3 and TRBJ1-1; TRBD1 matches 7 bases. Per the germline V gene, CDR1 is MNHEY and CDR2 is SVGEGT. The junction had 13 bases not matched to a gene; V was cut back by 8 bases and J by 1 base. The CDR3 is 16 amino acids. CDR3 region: CASLGRTGRGNTEAFF. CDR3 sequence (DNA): TGTGCCAGCCTCGGGAGGACAGGACGTGGGAACACTGAAGCTTTCTTT.

CDR3 bases: TGTGCCAGCAGTGACAGGGCAGACTACGAGCAGTACTTC. Translating it yields CASSDRADYEQYF. The chain joins TRBV2 to TRBJ2-7; a weak D match, TRBD1 (5 bases). The CDR3 consists of 13 residues. Trimming cost V 3 bases and J 3 bases, with 9 bases left between them. From germline, CDR1 is SNHLY and CDR2 FYNNEI.

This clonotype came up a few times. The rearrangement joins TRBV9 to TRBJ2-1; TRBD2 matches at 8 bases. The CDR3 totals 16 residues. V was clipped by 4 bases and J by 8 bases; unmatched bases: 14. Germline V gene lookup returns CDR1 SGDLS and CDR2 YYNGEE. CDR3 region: CASSLGSAGGFHEQFF. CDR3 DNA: TGTGCCAGCAGCCTTGGTTCTGCGGGAGGTTTCCATGAGCAGTTCTTC.

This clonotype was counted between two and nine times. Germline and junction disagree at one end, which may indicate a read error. DNA of the CDR3: TGTGCCATCAGTATGGGCAATGAGCAGTTCTTC. Protein: CAISMGNEQFF. The chain recombines TRBV25-1 with TRBJ2-1, with D hard to call. Germline CDR1 and CDR2: MGHDK and SYGVNS. The CDR3 extends over 11 amino acids.

CDR3 residues: CASSKTGQIPLHF. The DNA for the CDR3 is TGTGCCAGCAGTAAAACAGGGCAAATCCCCCTCCACTTT. The chain carries TRBV6-1 and TRBJ1-6, with TRBD1 as a possible D gene (6 bases). The CDR3 covers 13 residues. Germline CDR1 and CDR2: MNHNS and SASEGT. Trimming pared 5 bases from V and 13 bases from J, leaving 15 bases between.

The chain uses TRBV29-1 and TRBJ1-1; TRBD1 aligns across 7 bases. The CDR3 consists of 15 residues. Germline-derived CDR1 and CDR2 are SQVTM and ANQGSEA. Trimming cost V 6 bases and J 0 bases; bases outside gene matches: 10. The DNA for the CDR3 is TGCAGCGTGGATCTCCCGGGACAGATGAACACTGAAGCTTTCTTT. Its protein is CSVDLPGQMNTEAFF. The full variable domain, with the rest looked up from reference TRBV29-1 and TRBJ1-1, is SAVISQKPSRDICQRGTSLTIQCQVDSQVTMMFWYRQQPGQSLTLIATANQGSEATYESGFVIDKFPISRPNLTFSTLTVSNMSPEDSSIYLCSVDLPGQMNTEAFFGQGTRLTVV.

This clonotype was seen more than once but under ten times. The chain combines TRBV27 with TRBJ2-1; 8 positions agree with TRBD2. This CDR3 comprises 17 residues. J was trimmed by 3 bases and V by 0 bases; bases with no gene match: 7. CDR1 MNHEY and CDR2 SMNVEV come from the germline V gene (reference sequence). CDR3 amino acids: CASSLSPSLADYNEQFF. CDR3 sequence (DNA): TGTGCCAGCAGTTTATCACCCTCACTAGCGGACTACAATGAGCAGTTCTTC.

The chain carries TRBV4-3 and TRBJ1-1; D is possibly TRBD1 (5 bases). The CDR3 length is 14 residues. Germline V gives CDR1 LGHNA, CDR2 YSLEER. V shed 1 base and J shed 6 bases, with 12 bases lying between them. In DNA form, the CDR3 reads TGCGCCAGCAGCCAAGTATCCAGGGCCGCTGAAGCTTTCTTT. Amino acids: CASSQVSRAAEAFF.

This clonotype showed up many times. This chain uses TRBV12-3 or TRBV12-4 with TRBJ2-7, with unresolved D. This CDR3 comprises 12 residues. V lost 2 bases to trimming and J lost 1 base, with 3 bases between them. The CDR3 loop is CASSLQSYEQYF. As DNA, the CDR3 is TGTGCCAGCAGTTTACAGTCCTACGAGCAGTACTTC.

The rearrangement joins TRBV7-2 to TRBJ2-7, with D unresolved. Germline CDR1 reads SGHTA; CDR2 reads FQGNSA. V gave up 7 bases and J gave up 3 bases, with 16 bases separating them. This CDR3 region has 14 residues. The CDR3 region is CASTESPGFYEQYF. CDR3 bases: TGTGCCAGCACCGAGAGCCCGGGTTTCTACGAGCAGTACTTC.

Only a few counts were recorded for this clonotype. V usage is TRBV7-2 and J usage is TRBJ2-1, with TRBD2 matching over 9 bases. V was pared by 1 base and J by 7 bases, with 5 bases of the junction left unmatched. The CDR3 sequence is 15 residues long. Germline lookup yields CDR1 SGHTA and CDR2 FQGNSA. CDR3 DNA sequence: TGTGCCAGCAGCTTAGGGGGTAGCGGGGGTAATGAGCAGTTCTTC. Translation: CASSLGGSGGNEQFF.

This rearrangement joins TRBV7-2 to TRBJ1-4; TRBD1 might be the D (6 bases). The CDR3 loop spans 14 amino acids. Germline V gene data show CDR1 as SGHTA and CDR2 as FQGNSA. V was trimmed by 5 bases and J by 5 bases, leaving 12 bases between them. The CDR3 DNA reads TGTGCCAGCAGCCAAGGACAGCAGAATGAAAAACTGTTTTTT. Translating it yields CASSQGQQNEKLFF. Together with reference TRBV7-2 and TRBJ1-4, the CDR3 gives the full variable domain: GAGVSQSPSNKVTEKGKDVELRCDPISGHTALYWYRQSLGQGLEFLIYFQGNSAPDKSGLPSDRFSAERTGGSVSTLTIQRTQQEDSAVYLCASSQGQQNEKLFFGSGTQLSVL.

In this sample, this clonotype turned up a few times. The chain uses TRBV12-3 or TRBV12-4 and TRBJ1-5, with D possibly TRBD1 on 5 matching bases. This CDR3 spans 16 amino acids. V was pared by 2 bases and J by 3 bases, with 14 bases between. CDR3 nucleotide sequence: TGTGCCAGCAGTTTAAGTTATGGGACTATCAATCAGCCCCAGCATTTT. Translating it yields CASSLSYGTINQPQHF.

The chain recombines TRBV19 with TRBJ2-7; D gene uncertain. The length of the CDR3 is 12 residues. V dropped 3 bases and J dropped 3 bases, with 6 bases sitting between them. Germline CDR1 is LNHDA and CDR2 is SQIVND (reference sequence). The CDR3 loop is CASSIDGYEQYF. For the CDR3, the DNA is TGTGCCAGTAGTATTGACGGCTACGAGCAGTACTTC.

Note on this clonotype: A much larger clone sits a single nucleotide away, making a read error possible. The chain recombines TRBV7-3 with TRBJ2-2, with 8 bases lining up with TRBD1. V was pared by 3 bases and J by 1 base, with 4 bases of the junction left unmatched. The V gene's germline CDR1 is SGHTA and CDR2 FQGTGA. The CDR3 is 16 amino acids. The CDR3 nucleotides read TGTGCCAGCAGCTTTTCCGGGACAGGGAACACCGGGGAGCTGTTTTTT. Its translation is CASSFSGTGNTGELFF.

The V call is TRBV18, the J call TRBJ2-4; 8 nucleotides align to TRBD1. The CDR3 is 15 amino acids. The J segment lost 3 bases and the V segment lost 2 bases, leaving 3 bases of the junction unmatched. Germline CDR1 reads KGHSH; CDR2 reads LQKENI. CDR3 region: CASSPGQGGKNIQYF. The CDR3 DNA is TGTGCCAGCTCACCAGGACAGGGTGGCAAAAACATTCAGTACTTC.

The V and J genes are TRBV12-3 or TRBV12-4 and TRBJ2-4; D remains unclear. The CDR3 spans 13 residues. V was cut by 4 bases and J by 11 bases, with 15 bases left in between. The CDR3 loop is CASSSRSASVQYF. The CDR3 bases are TGTGCCAGCAGTTCAAGGTCGGCGTCAGTTCAGTACTTC.

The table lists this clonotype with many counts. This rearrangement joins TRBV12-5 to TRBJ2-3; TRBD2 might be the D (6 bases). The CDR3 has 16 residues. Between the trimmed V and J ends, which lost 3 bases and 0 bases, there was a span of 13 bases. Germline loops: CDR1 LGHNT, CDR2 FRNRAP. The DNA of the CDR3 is TGTGCTAGTGGTTTAATCCGGGAGCGTAGCACAGATACGCAGTATTTT. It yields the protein CASGLIRERSTDTQYF. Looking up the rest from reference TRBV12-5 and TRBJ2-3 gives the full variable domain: DARVTQTPRHKVTEMGQEVTMRCQPILGHNTVFWYRQTMMQGLELLAYFRNRAPLDDSGMPKDRFSAEMPDATLATLKIQPSEPRDSAVYFCASGLIRERSTDTQYFGPGTRLTVL.

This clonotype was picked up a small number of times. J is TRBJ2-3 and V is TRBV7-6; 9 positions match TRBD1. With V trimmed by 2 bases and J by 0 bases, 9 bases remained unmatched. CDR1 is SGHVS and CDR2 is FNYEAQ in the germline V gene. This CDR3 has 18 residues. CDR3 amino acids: CASSLRTGAYSSTDTQYF. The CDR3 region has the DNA TGTGCCAGCAGCTTACGGACAGGGGCGTACTCTAGCACAGATACGCAGTATTTT.

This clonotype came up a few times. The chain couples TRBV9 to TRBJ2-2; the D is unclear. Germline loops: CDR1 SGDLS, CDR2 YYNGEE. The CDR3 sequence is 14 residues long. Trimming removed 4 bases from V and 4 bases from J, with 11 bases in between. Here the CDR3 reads CASSSLVSTGELFF. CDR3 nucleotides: TGTGCCAGCAGCTCCCTAGTGAGCACCGGGGAGCTGTTTTTT.